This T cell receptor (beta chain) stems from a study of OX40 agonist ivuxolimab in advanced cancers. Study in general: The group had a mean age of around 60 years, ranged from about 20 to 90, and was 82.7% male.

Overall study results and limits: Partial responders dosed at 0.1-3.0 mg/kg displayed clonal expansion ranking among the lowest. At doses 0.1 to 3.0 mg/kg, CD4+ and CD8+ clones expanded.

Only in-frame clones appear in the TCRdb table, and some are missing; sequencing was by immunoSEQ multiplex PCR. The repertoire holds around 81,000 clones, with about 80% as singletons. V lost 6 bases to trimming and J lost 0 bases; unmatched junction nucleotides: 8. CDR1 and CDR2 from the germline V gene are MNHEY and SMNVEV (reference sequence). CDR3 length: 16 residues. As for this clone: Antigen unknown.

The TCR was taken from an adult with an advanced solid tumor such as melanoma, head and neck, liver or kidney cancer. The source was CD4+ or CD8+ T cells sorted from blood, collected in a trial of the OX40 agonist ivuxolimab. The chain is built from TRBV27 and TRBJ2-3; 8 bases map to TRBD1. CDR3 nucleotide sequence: TGTGCCAGCAGCTTGAGGACAGGGATTAGCACAGATACGCAGTATTTT. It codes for CASSLRTGISTDTQYF.